Sequencing of this T cell receptor (beta chain) was carried out in a study of post-analysis software for immune sequencing data. Findings of the study overall: Controls significantly exceeded multiple sclerosis patients in normalized Chao1 diversity. The five TRBV segments detected at higher frequency in patients than in controls included TRBV5-6, TRBV5-1 and TRBV20-1.

Trimming removed 11 bases from V and 6 bases from J, with 11 bases in between. There are 10 residues in the CDR3. Libraries were made from TCR beta cDNA, and they carried unique molecular identifiers. MiXCR was run by TCRdb on the PCR reads, yielding one entry per CDR3 protein. The sample comprises about 430,000 distinct CDR3 sequences, about 40% of which are singletons, and approximately 7.1% rests with the top ten. This clonotype was seen more than once but under ten times. Its antigen is still unknown. This TCR was sampled from a girl aged 2 to 10 with multiple sclerosis. Sequenced sample: blood. The chain combines TRBV12-3 or TRBV12-4 with TRBJ2-7; no reliable D call. In nucleotides, the CDR3 is TGTGCCTTCGCTCCGGGCGAGCAGTACTTC. This codes for CAFAPGEQYF.